This T cell receptor (beta chain) stems from a study of blood T cell repertoires in COVID-19. Overall study context: There were acute and convalescent COVID-19 samples, and they came from the United States, Italy and Spain.

The count of this clone is one. V was pared by 2 bases and J by 2 bases, with 8 bases of the junction left unmatched. Germline CDR1 SGHRS, CDR2 YFSETQ. The CDR3 has 18 residues. As handled by the study authors: Nucleated cell counts were estimated from reference gene primer amplification. The table came from immunoSEQ multiplex PCR; TCRdb's copy has only in-frame clones and leaves some out. The DNA was the basis for D and trimming; V, J and clone size are from that table. The sample carries 300,000 to 400,000 clones, about 87% recorded once. Sequenced sample: peripheral blood. V usage is TRBV5-1 and J usage is TRBJ2-7; 15 bases are shared with TRBD2. This TCR was recovered from a human donor in a cohort sampled during active COVID-19. This CDR3 reads CASSLTGTSGGPPYEQYF. The CDR3 DNA reads TGCGCCAGCAGCTTAACCGGGACTAGCGGGGGGCCCCCCTACGAGCAGTACTTC.